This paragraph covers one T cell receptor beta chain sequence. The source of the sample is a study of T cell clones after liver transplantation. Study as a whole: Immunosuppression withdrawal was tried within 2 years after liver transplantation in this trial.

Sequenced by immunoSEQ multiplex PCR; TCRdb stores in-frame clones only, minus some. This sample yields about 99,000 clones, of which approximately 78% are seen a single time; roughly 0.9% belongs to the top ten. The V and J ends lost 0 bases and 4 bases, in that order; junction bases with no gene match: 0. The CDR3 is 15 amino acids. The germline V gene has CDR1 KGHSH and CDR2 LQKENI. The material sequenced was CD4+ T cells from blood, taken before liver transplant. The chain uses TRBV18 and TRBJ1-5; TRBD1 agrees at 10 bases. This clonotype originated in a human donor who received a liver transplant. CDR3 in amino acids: CASSPPGQGNQPQHF. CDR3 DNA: TGTGCCAGCTCACCACCGGGACAGGGGAATCAGCCCCAGCATTTT.